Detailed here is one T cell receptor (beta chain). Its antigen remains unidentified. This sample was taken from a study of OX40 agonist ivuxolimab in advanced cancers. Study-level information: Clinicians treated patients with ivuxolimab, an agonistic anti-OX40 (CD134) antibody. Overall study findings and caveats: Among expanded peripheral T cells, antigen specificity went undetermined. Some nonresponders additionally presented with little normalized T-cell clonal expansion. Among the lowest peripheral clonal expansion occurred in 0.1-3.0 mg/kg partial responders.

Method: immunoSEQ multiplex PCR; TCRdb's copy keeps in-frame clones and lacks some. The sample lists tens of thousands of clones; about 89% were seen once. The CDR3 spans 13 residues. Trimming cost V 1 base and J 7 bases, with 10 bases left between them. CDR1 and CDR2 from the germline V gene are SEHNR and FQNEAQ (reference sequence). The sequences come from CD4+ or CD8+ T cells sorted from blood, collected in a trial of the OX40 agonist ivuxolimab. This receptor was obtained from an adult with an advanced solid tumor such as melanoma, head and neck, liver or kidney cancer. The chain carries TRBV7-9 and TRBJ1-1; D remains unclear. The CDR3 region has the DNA TGTGCCAGCAGCTTAGGGGTTGGTCTTGAAGCTTTCTTT. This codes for CASSLGVGLEAFF.